Each of the 9 T cell receptor beta chains below was sequenced from the same sample in a study of cytotoxic CD8 clonotypes in ibrutinib-treated CLL. Profiling relied on immunoSEQ multiplex PCR, and the TCRdb table lists in-frame clones only, not all of them. The sample lists 97,000 or so clones, 70% to 80% occurring once. Specimen: PBMCs, collected after 12 months of ibrutinib treatment. The source is a human donor with chronic lymphocytic leukemia.

V gene TRBV11-1 combines with J gene TRBJ1-1; no reliable D call. Germline V CDR1 and CDR2: SGHAT, FQDESV (reference sequence). V lost 6 bases and J lost 3, with 11 bases in between. This CDR3 is built from 13 residues. CDR3 sequence: CASSQVWDTEAFF. The CDR3 nucleotides read TGTGCCAGCAGTCAAGTTTGGGACACTGAAGCTTTCTTT.

This clone was seen a few times. This chain connects TRBV19 to TRBJ1-5; D is uncertain. Deletions cut 1 base from V and 3 bases from J, with 10 bases between. CDR3 length equals 15 residues. The germline gives CDR1 LNHDA, CDR2 SQIVND (reference sequence). The DNA of the CDR3 is TGTGCCAGTAGTATAGGAGTCGGGCACAATCAGCCCCAGCATTTT. Its protein is CASSIGVGHNQPQHF.

Written as DNA, the CDR3 is TGTGCCAGTAGTGCCCCAGGGGCGGGACATGCCTACGAGCAGTACTTC. Translating gives CASSAPGAGHAYEQYF. V is TRBV19 and J is TRBJ2-7; the D gene could be TRBD1 or TRBD2 (6 bases each). The V and J ends lost 5 bases and 2 bases respectively, with 19 bases between them. The CDR3 contains 16 residues. Germline assignment: CDR1 LNHDA and CDR2 SQIVND (reference sequence).

CDR3 DNA sequence: TGCGCCAGCAGCTTGGCTCGGGAAGAGACCCAGTACTTC. Its protein product is CASSLAREETQYF. The chain is built from TRBV5-1 and TRBJ2-5; no firm D call. The length of the CDR3 is 13 residues. Between the trimmed V and J ends, which lost 0 bases and 3 bases, there was a span of 6 bases. Looked up from germline, CDR1 is SGHRS and CDR2 is YFSETQ.

This clone was observed a single time. The rearrangement joins TRBV19 to TRBJ1-2; no clear D gene. The CDR3 totals 16 residues. Germline lookup yields CDR1 LNHDA and CDR2 SQIVND (reference sequence). The V end lost 9 bases, the J end lost 0 bases, and 20 bases lay between the germline ends. In DNA, the CDR3 is TGTGCCAGCAGCGCATCGGGGTCCATAGCTAACTATGGCTACACCTTC. Translating it yields CASSASGSIANYGYTF.

This sequence joins TRBV7-2 and TRBJ2-7; D remains unclear. The germline gives CDR1 SGHTA, CDR2 FQGNSA. The V and J ends lost 1 base and 1 base respectively, with 2 bases between them. There are 12 residues in the CDR3. CDR3 sequence reads: CASSLESYEQYF. CDR3 in DNA: TGTGCCAGCAGCTTAGAGTCCTACGAGCAGTACTTC.

Only a few counts were recorded for this clone. This chain links TRBV11-3 with TRBJ2-7, with 9 nucleotides matching TRBD2. This CDR3 contains 12 residues. Trimming took 6 bases from V and 9 from J; bases not matched to a gene: 6. Germline V gives CDR1 SGHNT, CDR2 YENEEA. CDR3 nucleotide sequence: TGTGCCAGCAGTATAGCGGGGGAGGCGCAGTACTTC. It yields the protein CASSIAGEAQYF.

The gene calls are TRBV4-2 and TRBJ1-5, with D unclear. Germline loops: CDR1 LGHNA, CDR2 YNFKEQ. V was trimmed by 0 bases and J by 9 bases, leaving 9 bases between them. This CDR3 has 13 amino acids. CDR3 loop: CASSQENGRPQHF. DNA for the CDR3: TGTGCCAGCAGCCAAGAAAACGGGAGGCCCCAGCATTTT.

The chain's CDR3 is CSVTGTGGDEQYF. The CDR3 DNA follows: TGCAGCGTAACCGGGACAGGGGGCGACGAGCAGTACTTC. V is TRBV29-1 and J is TRBJ2-7; 12 nucleotides match TRBD1. The CDR3 is 13 residues long. Germline CDR1 reads SQVTM; CDR2 reads ANQGSEA. J was trimmed by 5 bases and V by 6 bases; bases with no gene match: 5.